These 25 T cell receptor beta chains came from one sample sequenced in a study of blood T cells in healthy people across ages (dated by TCRdb to between 2015 and 2017). The protocol used for the library was 5' RACE. Reads for this sample came from an Illumina HiSeq 2500. The second PCR ran for about 6 to 11 cycles and used a J-beta primer mix along with a sample-barcoded 5' primer. TCRdb cleaned the public reads at Q25 with fastp, built clones with MiXCR and kept in-frame beta chains. Identical CDR3 proteins give one entry, which carries the most common genes and DNA. The sample table contains some 940,000 distinct CDR3 sequences; only one count was recorded for about 29% of them. The biggest ten clones account for approximately 10% of the sample. This same sample was also taken into another study, of T cells of mothers and their children.

The sample taken for sequencing was blood. The receptor source for this set is a middle-aged woman in good health.

Concerning this clonotype itself: One junction end does not reproduce the germline sequence, and a read error may be involved. The chain combines TRBV7-2 with TRBJ1-3; D uncertain. CDR1 is SGHTA and CDR2 is FQGNSA in the germline V gene. The CDR3 loop spans 12 amino acids. In DNA, the CDR3 is TGTGCCAGCAGCTTATACGGAAACACCATGTATTTT. Translation gives CASSLYGNTMYF. The full variable domain, in which reference TRBV7-2 and TRBJ1-3 provide the parts outside the CDR3, is GAGVSQSPSNKVTEKGKDVELRCDPISGHTALYWYRQSLGQGLEFLIYFQGNSAPDKSGLPSDRFSAERTGGSVSTLTIQRTQQEDSAVYLCASSLYGNTMYFGEGSWLTVV.

Many counts were recorded for this clonotype. As DNA, the CDR3 is TGTGCCAGCAGTTACTTCGACAGTGGCAAAGAGACCCAGTACTTC. Translation: CASSYFDSGKETQYF. The V gene is TRBV6-2 or TRBV6-3, the J gene TRBJ2-5, with a weak D call TRBD1 (5 bases). Germline CDR1 is MNHEY and CDR2 is SVGEGT. Trimming removed 1 base at V and 3 bases at J, with 12 bases between. The CDR3 totals 15 residues.

This clonotype has only a few counts. CDR3 DNA sequence: TGCAGTGCTACCCCACAGGGGATCATCAATCAGCCCCAGCATTTT. Translating gives CSATPQGIINQPQHF. This chain links TRBV20-1 with TRBJ1-5; TRBD1 agrees at 7 bases. The V gene's germline CDR1 is DFQATT and CDR2 SNEGSKA (reference sequence). The CDR3 covers 15 residues. V was clipped by 4 bases and J by 3 bases; unmatched bases: 9.

This clonotype was detected only a few times. This rearrangement joins TRBV2 to TRBJ2-5; D remains ambiguous. In germline, CDR1 is SNHLY, CDR2 FYNNEI. V lost 4 bases to trimming and J lost 5 bases, with 8 bases between them. The CDR3 loop spans 12 amino acids. The CDR3 nucleotides are TGTGCCAGCAGTGTTGGTATTGAGACCCAGTACTTC. It translates to CASSVGIETQYF.

Ten or more counts support this clonotype. This chain joins TRBV10-3 and TRBJ2-5; 8 nucleotides match TRBD1. Germline V gene data show CDR1 as ENHRY and CDR2 as SYGVKD. The CDR3 runs to 13 residues. J lost 3 bases, V lost 7 bases, and 4 bases had no gene match. The CDR3 region is CAIKGQGEETQYF. As DNA, the CDR3 is TGTGCCATCAAAGGACAGGGCGAAGAGACCCAGTACTTC.

This clonotype was detected only a few times. V usage is TRBV7-2 and J usage is TRBJ2-2; 7 positions match TRBD2. This CDR3 has 17 amino acids. Germline assignment: CDR1 SGHTA and CDR2 FQGNSA. Unmatched junction bases numbered 13, after V lost 5 bases and J lost 4 bases. For the CDR3, the DNA is TGTGCCAGCAGCCAGAAGTCCGGGACTACCCTCACCGGGGAGCTGTTTTTT. It yields the protein CASSQKSGTTLTGELFF.

As regards this clonotype: A much larger clone differs by one base, so this may be a read error. The chain is built from TRBV4-1 and TRBJ1-2, with 9 bases fitting TRBD1. The CDR3 contains 15 residues. Germline CDR1 MGHRA, CDR2 YSYEKL. V shed 3 bases and J 4 bases; nucleotides not matched to a gene: 6. CDR3 coding DNA: TGCGCCAGCAGCCAGGCTGGACAGGGGAGCTATGGCTACACCTTC. Its protein is CASSQAGQGSYGYTF.

As for this clonotype: The junction departs from the called germline gene at one end, perhaps through a read error. The chain links TRBV18 to TRBJ2-1; 10 bases are a match to TRBD2. This CDR3 is 15 amino acids long. The germline V gene encodes CDR1 KGHSH and CDR2 LQKENI. The CDR3 DNA follows: TGTGCCGGCTCACCGGAGCGGGGGGGCTGGAATGAGCAGTTCTTC. Protein sequence: CAGSPERGGWNEQFF.

The chain carries TRBV6-5 and TRBJ1-5; TRBD1 matches 10 bases. Germline V gives CDR1 MNHEY, CDR2 SVGAGI. The CDR3 is 15 residues long. The V and J ends lost 6 bases and 4 bases, in that order; junction bases with no gene match: 6. CDR3 protein: CASRVGTGVNQPQHF. As DNA, the CDR3 is TGTGCCAGCAGAGTCGGGACAGGGGTAAATCAGCCCCAGCATTTT.

This clonotype was detected many times. This chain connects TRBV12-3 or TRBV12-4 to TRBJ1-2; the match to TRBD1 covers 8 bases. V lost 7 bases, J lost 8 bases, and 12 bases stayed unmatched. The CDR3 length is 14 residues. The CDR3 DNA sequence: TGTGCCAGCACCAAATCTCAGGGGGCGGGGGGCTACACCTTC. Translated: CASTKSQGAGGYTF.

This clonotype appeared a few times. The chain is built from TRBV3-1 and TRBJ1-4; D is unresolved. The CDR3 totals 14 residues. Between the trimmed V and J ends, which lost 4 bases and 1 base, there was a span of 7 bases. Germline CDR1 LGHDT, CDR2 YNNKEL (reference sequence). The CDR3 protein is CASSRRVTNEKLFF. CDR3 in DNA: TGTGCCAGCAGCCGGCGCGTAACTAATGAAAAACTGTTTTTT.

This clonotype was seen ten or more times. This chain links TRBV20-1 with TRBJ1-1; D not resolved. CDR1 is DFQATT, CDR2 SNEGSKA, per germline (reference sequence). V shed 0 bases and J shed 10 bases, with 12 bases lying between them. This CDR3 is 12 amino acids long. CDR3 in DNA: TGCAGTGCTAGAGATCAAGACAAGGGAGCTTTCTTT. This translates into CSARDQDKGAFF.

In this sample, this clonotype turned up many times. J is TRBJ2-4 and V is TRBV28, with 9 bases identical to TRBD2. The CDR3 runs 17 residues. CDR1 and CDR2 from the germline V gene are MDHEN and SYDVKM. Trimming removed 0 bases from V and 1 base from J; junction bases left unmatched: 4. The CDR3 DNA follows: TGTGCCAGCAGTTTATGGGCTAGCGGGGCCGCCAAAAACATTCAGTACTTC. Protein: CASSLWASGAAKNIQYF.

This clonotype was picked up a small number of times. The chain has TRBV7-8 and TRBJ1-1, with D maybe TRBD1 (6 bases). The CDR3 is 14 amino acids. Germline V gene sequence: CDR1 SGHVS, CDR2 FQNEAQ. V lost 4 bases and J lost 5, with 14 bases in between. The CDR3 bases are TGTGCCAGCAGCTCCCAAGGGGGAATTACTGAAGCTTTCTTT. This codes for CASSSQGGITEAFF. The full variable domain, in which reference TRBV7-8 and TRBJ1-1 provide the parts outside the CDR3, is GAGVSQSPRYKVAKRGQDVALRCDPISGHVSLFWYQQALGQGPEFLTYFQNEAQLDKSGLPSDRFFAERPEGSVSTLKIQRTQQEDSAVYLCASSSQGGITEAFFGQGTRLTVV.

The chain uses TRBV28 and TRBJ2-7; 7 bases align to TRBD2. V lost 7 bases to trimming and J lost 3 bases; unmatched junction nucleotides: 3. This CDR3 region has 12 residues. Germline V CDR1 and CDR2: MDHEN, SYDVKM. In DNA, the CDR3 is TGTGCCAGCAAGGCGGGGGTCTACGAGCAGTACTTC. Protein product: CASKAGVYEQYF.

This clonotype was detected ten times or more. The V gene is TRBV29-1, the J gene TRBJ2-3; D perhaps matches TRBD2 (6 bases). V lost 6 bases, J lost 1 base, and 20 bases lay in between. CDR3 length equals 16 residues. From germline, CDR1 is SQVTM and CDR2 ANQGSEA. Here the CDR3 DNA reads TGCAGCGTAAAGCGGGTATACCGCGATCGCACAGATACGCAGTATTTT. Translating gives CSVKRVYRDRTDTQYF.

This clonotype was detected a few times. The chain couples TRBV7-2 to TRBJ2-1; 9 bases align to TRBD2. The ends lost 5 bases at V and 7 bases at J; junction bases unmatched: 15. In germline, CDR1 is SGHTA, CDR2 FQGNSA. This CDR3 has 17 residues. DNA for the CDR3: TGTGCCAGCAGCCCAAGATTTGGCGGGGGGGCCGGGAATGAGCAGTTCTTC. Protein product: CASSPRFGGGAGNEQFF.

The V and J genes are TRBV10-3 and TRBJ1-6; tentative D call: TRBD1 (5 bases). There are 13 residues in the CDR3. Looked up from germline, CDR1 is ENHRY and CDR2 is SYGVKD. The ends were cut back, 6 bases at V and 7 bases at J, with 10 bases in the middle. The CDR3, as DNA: TGTGCCATCAGCGCCGGGGCCAATTCACCCCTCCACTTT. This sequence encodes CAISAGANSPLHF.

This clonotype was counted many times. J is TRBJ1-5 and V is TRBV12-3 or TRBV12-4; D is possibly TRBD1 (5 bases). V gave up 3 bases and J gave up 2 bases, with 17 bases separating them. The CDR3 has 17 amino acids. This chain's CDR3 is CASSFGGTHRRNQPQHF. CDR3 coding DNA: TGTGCCAGCAGTTTTGGGGGGACTCACCGACGCAATCAGCCCCAGCATTTT.

A few counts support this clonotype. The chain employs TRBV10-3 and TRBJ2-7; no firm D call. The germline CDR1 and CDR2 sequences are ENHRY and SYGVKD. The V end was cut by 2 bases, the J end by 3 bases, with 14 bases between. This CDR3 is 15 amino acids long. CDR3 DNA: TGTGCCATCAGTGAGGGTCAGGTAGCCTTCTACGAGCAGTACTTC. Residues: CAISEGQVAFYEQYF.

This clonotype was recorded a few times. The chain combines TRBV5-1 with TRBJ1-2; maybe TRBD1 (5 bases). In germline, CDR1 is SGHRS, CDR2 YFSETQ. The CDR3 covers 15 residues. V was trimmed by 4 bases and J by 0 bases, leaving 13 bases between them. The CDR3 bases are TGCGCCAGCAGCGCCGGAGCGGGGGCTAACTATGGCTACACCTTC. Translating gives CASSAGAGANYGYTF.

This clonotype was found a few times. This chain links TRBV19 with TRBJ1-1, with D maybe TRBD1 (6 bases). CDR3 size: 13 residues. CDR1 is LNHDA and CDR2 is SQIVND in the germline V gene (reference sequence). V lost 3 bases and J 5 bases, leaving 10 bases between the germline ends. CDR3 DNA: TGTGCCAGTAGTATGGGGGGGCGAACTGAAGCTTTCTTT. Its protein product is CASSMGGRTEAFF. Full variable domain (outside the CDR3, taken from reference TRBV19 and TRBJ1-1): DGGITQSPKYLFRKEGQNVTLSCEQNLNHDAMYWYRQDPGQGLRLIYYSQIVNDFQKGDIAEGYSVSREKKESFPLTVTSAQKNPTAFYLCASSMGGRTEAFFGQGTRLTVV.

This clonotype appeared a few times. The rearrangement joins TRBV4-1 to TRBJ1-6; TRBD1 matches 10 bases. The CDR3 loop spans 16 amino acids. Germline values: CDR1 MGHRA, CDR2 YSYEKL. J lost 10 bases, V lost 0 bases, and 6 bases had no gene match. CDR3 sequence: CASSQDGQGDWSPLHF. CDR3 DNA sequence: TGCGCCAGCAGCCAAGATGGACAGGGGGATTGGTCACCCCTCCACTTT.

This clonotype occurred many times. The CDR3 nucleotides read TGTGCCAGCACCCCTCTTTTTAGTAAGACCCAGTACTTC. The encoded protein is CASTPLFSKTQYF. This chain links TRBV2 with TRBJ2-5; D gene ambiguous. CDR1 and CDR2 from the germline V gene are SNHLY and FYNNEI. Trimming took 7 bases from V and 6 from J, leaving 15 bases between them. The CDR3 consists of 13 residues. The full variable domain, in which reference TRBV2 and TRBJ2-5 provide the parts outside the CDR3, is EPEVTQTPSHQVTQMGQEVILRCVPISNHLYFYWYRQILGQKVEFLVSFYNNEISEKSEIFDDQFSVERPDGSNFTLKIRSTKLEDSAMYFCASTPLFSKTQYFGPGTRLLVL.

This clonotype was picked up one time. The chain is built from TRBV2 and TRBJ1-5; D remains ambiguous. CDR3 length: 14 residues. The ends were cut back, 5 bases at V and 2 bases at J, with 10 bases in the middle. CDR1 and CDR2 from the germline V gene are SNHLY and FYNNEI. CDR3: CASSKTSGNQPQHF. CDR3 bases: TGTGCCAGCAGTAAGACATCTGGCAATCAGCCCCAGCATTTT.